Listed below are T cell receptor beta chains from one sample, sequenced in a study of T cells in Graves' hyperthyroidism and ophthalmopathy. TCRdb itself ran the multiplex PCR reads through MiXCR, one entry per CDR3 protein. The sample contains 310,000 or so distinct CDR3 sequences, over 15% of which appear only once. Sequenced input: blood. Receptors originate from a woman aged 60-70 years with Graves' ophthalmopathy. Each CDR3 is given with its conserved first and last residue. D genes are given only for firm matches. Clone sizes are given selectively: once, few, many, or a class where the clone is expanded.

CDR3 DNA,CDR3 protein,V gene,clone size,CDR3 length,J gene,D gene
TGCAGTGCCAGGTCCAGGGGTAGCTATGGCTACACCTTC,CSARSRGSYGYTF,TRBV20-1,many,13,TRBJ1-2,NA
TGTGCCAGCAGGGAGCCCCTCAATGAGCAGTTCTTC,CASREPLNEQFF,TRBV19,NA,12,TRBJ2-1,NA
TGTGCCAGCAGTGCGGGACGGAGTAGGCAGCCCCAGCATTTT,CASSAGRSRQPQHF,TRBV28,many,14,TRBJ1-5,NA
TGTGCCAGCAGTAGGGCCGTAGATCAGCCCCAGCATTTT,CASSRAVDQPQHF,TRBV6-1,many,13,TRBJ1-5,NA
TGTGCCACCAGCAGAGCTGGGGGGGCCCAAGAGACCCAGTACTTC,CATSRAGGAQETQYF,TRBV15,few,15,TRBJ2-5,NA
TGTGCCAGCAGTTATCGGGACAGGGCCACGAGCGAGCAGTACTTC,CASSYRDRATSEQYF,TRBV6-5,few,15,TRBJ2-7,TRBD1
TGTGCCAGCAGCCCTCGACAGGGGGAGACTGAAGCTTTCTTT,CASSPRQGETEAFF,TRBV7-2,many,14,TRBJ1-1,TRBD1
TGTGCCAGCAGCAACGACAGGGGGGGAGGCTACACCTTC,CASSNDRGGGYTF,TRBV5-8,few,13,TRBJ1-2,TRBD1
TGTGCCAGCAGCAGCCGGGGCGGAATTAACTATGGCTACACCTTC,CASSSRGGINYGYTF,TRBV9,NA,15,TRBJ1-2,NA
TGTGCCAGCTTCCGGGACAGGGTGTCTGGGGCCAACGTCCTGACTTTC,CASFRDRVSGANVLTF,TRBV18,NA,16,TRBJ2-6,TRBD1
TGTGCCAGCAGCCTCGAGACAGGGAGCACTGAAGCTTTCTTT,CASSLETGSTEAFF,TRBV7-9,many,14,TRBJ1-1,TRBD1
TGTGCCAGCAGCAGAGCGGGGGGCAACACAGATACGCAGTATTTT,CASSRAGGNTDTQYF,TRBV11-1,NA,15,TRBJ2-3,TRBD2
TGCGCCAGCAGTGAGGGATTTCAGGGAATCTACGAGCAGTACTTC,CASSEGFQGIYEQYF,TRBV10-1,NA,15,TRBJ2-7,NA
TGTGCCGGCGGCAGGGCCGGTGGCTACACCTTC,CAGGRAGGYTF,TRBV28,few,11,TRBJ1-2,NA
TGTGCCAGCAGGGTGACAGGGGTCACCGGGGAGCTGTTTTTT,CASRVTGVTGELFF,TRBV28,many,14,TRBJ2-2,TRBD1
TGTGCCAGCACCTCTCGGGGGAACATGGAGACCCAGTACTTC,CASTSRGNMETQYF,TRBV13,many,14,TRBJ2-5,NA
TGTGCCAGCAGTGATAAACCGGGACAGCCAACTTTGAACACTGAAGCTTTCTTT,CASSDKPGQPTLNTEAFF,TRBV7-2,many,18,TRBJ1-1,TRBD1
TGTGCCAGCAGCTTAGGGGAGGAAGATACGCAGTATTTT,CASSLGEEDTQYF,TRBV11-3,few,13,TRBJ2-3,NA
TGTGCCAGCAGCGCCGGACAGGTTAACTATGGCTACACCTTC,CASSAGQVNYGYTF,TRBV4-2,many,14,TRBJ1-2,TRBD1
TGTGCCAGCAGTCAGAAACTAGTACTAGAGACCCAGTACTTC,CASSQKLVLETQYF,TRBV6-1,many,14,TRBJ2-5,NA
TGTGCCAGCAGTGTAGCGGGGCAGAAGTACAATGAGCAGTTCTTC,CASSVAGQKYNEQFF,TRBV2,many,15,TRBJ2-1,TRBD2
TGTGCCAGCAGCCCCGGACAGCAGAGAGAAAAACTGTTTTTT,CASSPGQQREKLFF,TRBV27,NA,14,TRBJ1-4,NA
TGCGCCAGCAGCCCAAGGACAGAGCCTAATGAAAAACTGTTTTTT,CASSPRTEPNEKLFF,TRBV5-1,NA,15,TRBJ1-4,NA
TGCAGTGCCAGATTAGCGGGTCTCGGATGGACGGAGCAGTACTTC,CSARLAGLGWTEQYF,TRBV20-1,NA,15,TRBJ2-7,TRBD2
TGTGCCAGCAGCTGGACAGCAACCTACGAGCAGTACTTC,CASSWTATYEQYF,TRBV28,NA,13,TRBJ2-7,NA
TGCAGTGCTATGGACGGGAACAGACACTCCTACGAGCAGTACTTC,CSAMDGNRHSYEQYF,TRBV20-1,few,15,TRBJ2-7,NA
TGCGCCAGCAGTGCCCTCTTGGTGAGTGATAGCAATCAGCCCCAGCATTTT,CASSALLVSDSNQPQHF,TRBV10-2,many,17,TRBJ1-5,NA
TGTGCCAGCAGCTTAGTGTCTTTCTGGGCCGACAACTACGAGCAGTACTTC,CASSLVSFWADNYEQYF,TRBV7-2,many,17,TRBJ2-7,NA
TGCGCCAGCAGCTTGTTGACTAGCGGGAGTTACGAGCAGTACTTC,CASSLLTSGSYEQYF,TRBV5-1,many,15,TRBJ2-7,TRBD2
TGTGCCAGCTCCCCTCAGGGAGGGCCCGCCGGGGAGCTGTTTTTT,CASSPQGGPAGELFF,TRBV6-4,few,15,TRBJ2-2,TRBD2
TGTGCCAGCAGCCTCGACAGGGGCACTGAAGCTTTCTTT,CASSLDRGTEAFF,TRBV5-1,many,13,TRBJ1-1,TRBD1
TGCAGCGTTCCACAGGTACAAGAGACCCAGTACTTC,CSVPQVQETQYF,TRBV29-1,NA,12,TRBJ2-5,NA
TGTGCCAGTAGTATCCTCTCGACAGGGAGCTCCTACGAGCAGTACTTC,CASSILSTGSSYEQYF,TRBV19,NA,16,TRBJ2-7,TRBD1
TGTGCCAGCTCAGAGGGACAGGGGGCGTTCGAGCAGTACTTC,CASSEGQGAFEQYF,TRBV18,many,14,TRBJ2-7,TRBD1
TGTGCCAGCAGCTTAAACACGGATGGGGGAAAACTGTTTTTT,CASSLNTDGGKLFF,TRBV12-3/TRBV12-4,many,14,TRBJ1-4,NA
TGTGCCAGCAGCCTCCAGGAATCTGGAAACACCATATATTTT,CASSLQESGNTIYF,TRBV13,NA,14,TRBJ1-3,NA
TGTGCCAGCAGCGTAGGGTCTAGCGGGAGGATAATGAACCAAGAGACCCAGTACTTC,CASSVGSSGRIMNQETQYF,TRBV9,few,19,TRBJ2-5,TRBD2
TGTGCCAGCAGTCCCAGTAAGGGGCCTCCCTACGAGCAGTACTTC,CASSPSKGPPYEQYF,TRBV27,few,15,TRBJ2-7,NA
TGCAGCGTCCATGGGACAGGGGGCGCCGTTTTGGGAGATACGCAGTATTTT,CSVHGTGGAVLGDTQYF,TRBV29-1,NA,17,TRBJ2-3,TRBD1
TGCGCCAGCAGCTTGCTGGGGGCGCCGGACACCGGGGAGCTGTTTTTT,CASSLLGAPDTGELFF,TRBV5-1,many,16,TRBJ2-2,NA
TGTGCCAGCAGCTCAAGGACTAGGACGGTGGGGGATGAGCAGTTCTTC,CASSSRTRTVGDEQFF,TRBV5-4,NA,16,TRBJ2-1,TRBD2
TGTGCCAGCAGCTTAGGGAGAGCGGGCCGTTTCGATACGCAGTATTTT,CASSLGRAGRFDTQYF,TRBV12-3/TRBV12-4,NA,16,TRBJ2-3,NA
TGTGCCAGCAGCTTAGCGCTAGCGGGGGTCCCAGATACGCAGTATTTT,CASSLALAGVPDTQYF,TRBV7-2,few,16,TRBJ2-3,TRBD2
TGTGCCAGCAGCTTGAACTCAGGAGAGACCCAGTACTTC,CASSLNSGETQYF,TRBV7-9,many,13,TRBJ2-5,NA
TGTGCCAGCAGCTGGGGGGGGACCCAGTATTTT,CASSWGGTQYF,TRBV5-6,few,11,TRBJ2-3,TRBD2
TGCGCCAGCAGCTTGTCCCCAGGGAATGAGCAGTTCTTC,CASSLSPGNEQFF,TRBV5-1,many,13,TRBJ2-1,NA
TGTGCCAGCAGTCCCAATAGGCATCAGCCCCAGCATTTT,CASSPNRHQPQHF,TRBV6-1,few,13,TRBJ1-5,NA
TGCGCCAGCAGCCATCCCGTTTGGGATGAGCAGTTCTTC,CASSHPVWDEQFF,TRBV4-3,NA,13,TRBJ2-1,NA
TGTGCCAGCAGCTTAACTGGGCAGGGTGGCGGCTACACCTTC,CASSLTGQGGGYTF,TRBV7-3,many,14,TRBJ1-2,NA
TGTGCCAGCAGTGAAGCGCTTTGGGGGGGCTACACCTTC,CASSEALWGGYTF,TRBV2,many,13,TRBJ1-2,NA
TGCAGCGTTGCGTCCAATATGAACACTGAAGCTTTCTTT,CSVASNMNTEAFF,TRBV29-1,many,13,TRBJ1-1,NA
TGTGCCAGTAGTATACGGGATGGCTACACCTTC,CASSIRDGYTF,TRBV19,NA,11,TRBJ1-2,NA
TGTGCCAGCGGACCTCGCACTGAAGCTTTCTTT,CASGPRTEAFF,TRBV12-3/TRBV12-4,many,11,TRBJ1-1,NA
TGTGCCAGCAGCTTAGGATGGGACAGACCCAATTCACCCCTCCACTTT,CASSLGWDRPNSPLHF,TRBV7-9,NA,16,TRBJ1-6,TRBD1
TGTGCCGGCAGTTATCAGGGGGCGCTCTACGAGCAGTACTTC,CAGSYQGALYEQYF,TRBV27,NA,14,TRBJ2-7,TRBD1